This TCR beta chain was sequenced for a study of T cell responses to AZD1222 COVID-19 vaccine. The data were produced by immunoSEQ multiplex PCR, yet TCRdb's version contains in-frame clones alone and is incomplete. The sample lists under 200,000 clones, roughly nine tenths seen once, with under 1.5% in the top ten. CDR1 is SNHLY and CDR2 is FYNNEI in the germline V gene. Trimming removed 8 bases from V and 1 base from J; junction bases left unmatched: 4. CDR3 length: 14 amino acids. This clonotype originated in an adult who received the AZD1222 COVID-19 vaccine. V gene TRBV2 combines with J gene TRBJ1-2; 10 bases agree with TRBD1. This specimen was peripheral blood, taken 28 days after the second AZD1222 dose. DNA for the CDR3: TGTGCCAGCGGTGGGACAGGGGTTAACTATGGCTACACCTTC. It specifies CASGGTGVNYGYTF.